This TCR beta chain was identified during a study of blood T cells in healthy people across ages (dated by TCRdb to 2015 to 2017). Background on the whole study: Template switching captured roughly one uniquely barcoded TCR beta cDNA molecule per two T cells in model experiments. The donors were divided into four age groups: young (average around 17 years), middle-aged (roughly 40), aged (62) and long-lived (roughly 82). To avoid experimental bias, donors of different ages were randomly spread across the sequencing lanes. For two donors (one aged 18 to 29 and one aged 80 or older), the study analyzed two additional independent replicas of 1 million unique cDNA reads from the same blood draw. To track age-related changes in TCR beta repertoire diversity, the study relied on deep sequencing normalized with unique cDNA molecular identifiers.

Donors were around 37 systemically healthy Caucasian individuals from Russia aged roughly 6 to 100 years. Ten milliliters of peripheral blood were drawn from each donor into EDTA-treated Vacutainer tubes. Ficoll-Paque density-gradient centrifugation was used to isolate PBMCs, with at least 6.5 million per sample. Total RNA was extracted from PBMCs with Trizol reagent, with at least 6 micrograms obtained per sample. For every donor, an aliquot of PBMCs went through flow cytometry to measure the percentages of naive CD45RAhigh/CD27high T cells. Here is what the overall study found, with its caveats: The percentage of naive T cells measured by flow cytometry correlated strongly with observed TCR beta diversity. Estimates of total diversity based on one million sequenced T cells were considered lower bounds and underestimates. Since profiling was done on bulk unsorted PBMCs, naive and antigen-experienced compartments could not be conclusively compared. Compared with the aged group, more naive CD4+ T cells, fewer expanded clones and increased TCR diversity were shown by the long-lived group, suggesting age selection. As age increased, observed TCR beta diversity per million T cells dropped in a roughly linear way, and a significant reduction was already evident by age 40. Because the CMV infection status of the donors was unknown, age-related changes in expanded clonotypes may potentially have been confounded.

The receptor library was made with 5' RACE. Sequenced on an Illumina HiSeq 2500. A second roughly 6 to 11 cycle PCR used a sample-barcoded 5' primer and a J-beta primer mix. A unique molecular identifier was introduced onto each TCR beta cDNA molecule by a template-switch 5' adaptor carrying 12 random nucleotides. Each sample yielded at least 2.5 million CDR3-containing paired-end reads. First-strand cDNA was synthesized from all RNA with the Mint cDNA synthesis kit, primed by a TRBC-specific oligonucleotide. Following uracil-DNA glycosylase treatment, all cDNA underwent a first 18-cycle PCR with the universal primers M1SS and BC2_uni_R. Concerning the study's data processing: Normalization of each sample was performed by random selection of 1 million high-quality reads, each carrying a distinct molecular identifier. Reads with shared molecular identifiers were discarded instead of being binned into consensus sequences. CDR3 identification, clonotype clustering and error correction used MiTCR with a Q25 quality threshold and the strictest error-elimination algorithm. A nonparametric unseen species model using Euler transformation provided a lower-bound estimate of total TCR beta diversity. The raw public reads went through TCRdb reprocessing: fastp at Q25, MiXCR clone calling, in-frame beta chains kept. Records with the same CDR3 protein are collapsed into one entry carrying the most frequent genes and DNA. These V and J calls are TCRdb output, not the study's own analysis. The sample table holds some 1.4 million distinct CDR3 sequences, of which roughly 45% were seen once. The leading ten clones occupy 7% to 9.5% of the sample.

This clonotype was detected a few times. No cognate antigen has been identified for it. Within one base of it there is no much larger clone, and no base qualities were kept. The sequencing input was blood. The sequence was obtained from a woman under 30 in good health.

This receptor carries the CDR3 CASSLTSGGARGTDTQYF. The nucleotide sequence reads as follows: TGTGCCAGCAGCCTGACTAGCGGGGGGGCCCGGGGCACAGATACGCAGTATTTT. Here the chain combines TRBV3-1 and TRBJ2-3, with 14 junctional bases fitting TRBD2. Counted from cysteine to phenylalanine, this CDR3 has 18 amino acids. Only the CDR3 region is kept as DNA, spanning 54 bases read in frame from base 1. Unmatched junction bases come to 7, with V trimmed by 4 bases and J by 1 base. CDR1 and CDR2 were assigned from the germline V gene (reference sequence) as LGHDT and YNNKEL.